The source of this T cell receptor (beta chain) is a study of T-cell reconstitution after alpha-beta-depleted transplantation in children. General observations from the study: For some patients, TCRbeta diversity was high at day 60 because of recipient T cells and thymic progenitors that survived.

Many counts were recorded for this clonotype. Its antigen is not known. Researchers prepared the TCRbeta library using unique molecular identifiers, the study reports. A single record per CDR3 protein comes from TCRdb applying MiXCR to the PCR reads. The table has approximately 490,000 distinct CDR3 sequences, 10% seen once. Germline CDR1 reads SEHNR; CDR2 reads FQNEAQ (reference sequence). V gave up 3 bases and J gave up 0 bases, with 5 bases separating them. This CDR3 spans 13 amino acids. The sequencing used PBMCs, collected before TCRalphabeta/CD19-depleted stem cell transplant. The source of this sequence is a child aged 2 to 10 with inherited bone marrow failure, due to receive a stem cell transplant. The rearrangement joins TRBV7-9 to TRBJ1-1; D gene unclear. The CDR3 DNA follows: TGTGCCAGCAGCTTCGAGATGAACACTGAAGCTTTCTTT. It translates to CASSFEMNTEAFF.